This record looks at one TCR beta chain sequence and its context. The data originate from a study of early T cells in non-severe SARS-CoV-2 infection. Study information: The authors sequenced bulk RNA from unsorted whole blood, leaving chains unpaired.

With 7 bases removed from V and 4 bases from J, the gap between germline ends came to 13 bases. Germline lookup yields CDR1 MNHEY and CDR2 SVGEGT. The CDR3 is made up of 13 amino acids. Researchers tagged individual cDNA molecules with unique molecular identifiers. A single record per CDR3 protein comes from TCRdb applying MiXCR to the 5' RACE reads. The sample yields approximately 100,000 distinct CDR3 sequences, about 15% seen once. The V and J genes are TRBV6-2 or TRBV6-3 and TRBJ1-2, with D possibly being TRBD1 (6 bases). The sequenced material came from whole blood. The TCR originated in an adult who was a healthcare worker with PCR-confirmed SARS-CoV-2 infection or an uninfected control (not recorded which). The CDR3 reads CASITSGAYGYTF. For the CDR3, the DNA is TGTGCCAGCATAACGTCAGGGGCCTATGGCTACACCTTC.